The 14 T cell receptor beta chains reported below all come from one sample, sequenced in a study of blood T cell repertoires in COVID-19 (dated by TCRdb to 2019 to 2021). The library came from the immunoSEQ multiplex PCR assay. TCRdb mirrors the immuneACCESS table, restricted to in-frame sequences. Some clones are absent from its copies; in checked studies, under half trace to an unresolved V gene, and the reason for the others is unknown. Present in this sample are 140,000 to 150,000 clones, roughly 79% of which were seen just once. The top ten hold around 8.8% of the sample. Sequencing was carried out using peripheral blood. These receptors were taken from a human donor in a cohort sampled during active COVID-19.

Only a few counts were recorded for this clone. The chain employs TRBV15 and TRBJ1-4; 7 nucleotides agree with TRBD1. The CDR3 runs 15 residues. The ends lost 2 bases at V and 7 bases at J; junction bases unmatched: 7. CDR1 is LNHNV, CDR2 YYDKDF, per germline (reference sequence). This chain's CDR3 is CATSRQRQGGEKLFF. For the CDR3, the DNA is TGTGCCACCAGCAGACAACGACAGGGCGGTGAAAAACTGTTTTTT.

The chain recombines TRBV6-2 or TRBV6-3 with TRBJ2-4, with TRBD2 matching over 7 bases. The CDR3 consists of 15 residues. The junction had 9 bases not matched to a gene; V was cut back by 5 bases and J by 5 bases. Germline values: CDR1 MNHEY, CDR2 SVGEGT. CDR3 DNA: TGTGCCAGCAGTCCCATTGAAGGGAGGGAAAACATTCAGTACTTC. It yields the protein CASSPIEGRENIQYF.

The rearrangement joins TRBV2 to TRBJ2-7; no reliable D call. V gave up 4 bases and J gave up 4 bases, with 14 bases separating them. In germline, CDR1 is SNHLY, CDR2 FYNNEI. The CDR3 totals 14 residues. The chain's CDR3 is CASSGAFPNYEQYF. Written as DNA, the CDR3 is TGTGCCAGCAGTGGGGCCTTTCCTAATTACGAGCAGTACTTC.

The CDR3 DNA follows: TGTGCCAGTAGTACCGAGAGGTATGAGCAGTTCTTC. Protein sequence: CASSTERYEQFF. The V gene is TRBV19, the J gene TRBJ2-1; D not resolved. CDR1 is LNHDA, CDR2 SQIVND, per germline (reference sequence). This CDR3 contains 12 residues. The V end lost 4 bases, the J end lost 8 bases, and 9 bases lay between the germline ends.

Here the CDR3 reads CASSFTAGVDEQFF. The CDR3 nucleotides are TGCGCCAGCAGCTTTACAGCGGGAGTCGATGAGCAGTTCTTC. The V and J genes are TRBV5-1 and TRBJ2-1, with 8 bases that match TRBD2. CDR3 length: 14 amino acids. The J segment lost 8 bases and the V segment lost 2 bases, leaving 6 bases of the junction unmatched. Germline assignment: CDR1 SGHRS and CDR2 YFSETQ.

This clone appeared many times. The chain links TRBV6-6 to TRBJ2-2, with 13 nucleotides matching TRBD2. The germline CDR1 and CDR2 sequences are MNHNY and SVGAGI (reference sequence). V shed 5 bases and J 5 bases; nucleotides not matched to a gene: 2. The CDR3 is made up of 15 amino acids. The CDR3 bases are TGTGCCAGCAGTGGACTAGCGGGAGCTACCGGGGAGCTGTTTTTT. This sequence encodes CASSGLAGATGELFF.

The chain joins TRBV19 to TRBJ2-5; 7 bases agree with TRBD1. This CDR3 region has 14 residues. CDR1 is LNHDA, CDR2 SQIVND, per germline (reference sequence). The trim removed 5 bases at V and 3 bases at J, leaving 6 bases unmatched. As DNA, the CDR3 is TGTGCCAGTAGTCCACAGGGGAAGGAAGAGACCCAGTACTTC. Amino acid sequence: CASSPQGKEETQYF.

The chain employs TRBV7-6 and TRBJ1-4; D gene ambiguous. The germline V gene encodes CDR1 SGHVS and CDR2 FNYEAQ. The CDR3 extends over 15 amino acids. Trimming stripped 5 bases from V and 7 bases from J, with 17 bases between. CDR3 bases: TGTGCCAGCAGCATAAGACCCTCCTCGGGTGAAAAACTGTTTTTT. Encoded protein: CASSIRPSSGEKLFF.

This clone was seen only once. One end of the junction does not line up with germline, which may come from a read error. The chain couples TRBV24-1 to TRBJ2-2, with 8 positions matching TRBD1. CDR1 is KGHDR, CDR2 SFDVKD, per germline. The CDR3 spans 20 residues. The CDR3 DNA reads as TGTGCCACCAGTGATGACCGACAGGGGTTACCATTTGGGGAACACCGGGGAGCTGTTTTT. Translating it yields CATSDDRQGLPFGEHRGAVF.

The genes are TRBV10-3 and TRBJ2-7; 7 bases align to TRBD1. V was clipped by 0 bases and J by 4 bases; unmatched bases: 6. Germline loops: CDR1 ENHRY, CDR2 SYGVKD. The CDR3 length is 15 residues. CDR3 nucleotide sequence: TGTGCCATCAGTGAGTCTGCCAAGGGGGCGTACGAGCAGTACTTC. This translates into CAISESAKGAYEQYF.

The chain recombines TRBV7-2 with TRBJ2-7, with 7 positions matching TRBD2. CDR1 is SGHTA and CDR2 is FQGNSA in the germline V gene. After removal of 0 bases from V and 7 bases from J, the junction contained 9 bases not matched to a gene. This CDR3 is built from 15 residues. CDR3 region: CASSLAGGPIWEQYF. The CDR3 DNA is TGTGCCAGCAGCTTAGCGGGAGGGCCGATTTGGGAGCAGTACTTC. The complete variable domain, with remaining parts taken from reference TRBV7-2 and TRBJ2-7, reads GAGVSQSPSNKVTEKGKDVELRCDPISGHTALYWYRQSLGQGLEFLIYFQGNSAPDKSGLPSDRFSAERTGGSVSTLTIQRTQQEDSAVYLCASSLAGGPIWEQYFGPGTRLTVT.

J is TRBJ2-7 and V is TRBV5-6; a weak D match, TRBD2 (5 bases). The V end was cut by 2 bases, the J end by 2 bases, with 8 bases between. The CDR3 runs to 13 residues. The V gene's germline CDR1 is SGHDT and CDR2 YYEEEE. This CDR3 is CASSFTGTYEQYF. CDR3 nucleotide sequence: TGTGCCAGCAGCTTCACCGGGACCTACGAGCAGTACTTC.

The chain joins TRBV11-2 to TRBJ1-3, with TRBD1 matching over 8 bases. Germline V lookup: CDR1 SGHAT, CDR2 FQNNGV. J lost 4 bases, V lost 3 bases, and 8 bases had no gene match. The CDR3 is 16 amino acids. DNA for the CDR3: TGTGCCAGCAGCTTTCCAGGGGGCTCGTTGGGAAACACCATATATTTT. Its protein product is CASSFPGGSLGNTIYF.

The rearrangement links TRBV5-1 to TRBJ2-5, with 9 positions matching TRBD2. J gave up 5 bases and V 4 bases, and 6 bases lay outside the gene matches. This CDR3 contains 14 residues. Germline-derived CDR1 and CDR2 are SGHRS and YFSETQ. In DNA, the CDR3 is TGCGCCAGCAGCCCGGGACTAGCTCTTGAGACCCAGTACTTC. Translated: CASSPGLALETQYF.